This T cell receptor (beta chain) was sequenced during a study of shared clonotypes between healthy human individuals. At the level of the study: Used for every donor were three CD4 naive, three CD4 memory, two CD8 naive and one CD8 memory plate.

The table came from immunoSEQ multiplex PCR; TCRdb's copy has only in-frame clones and leaves some out. The sample comprises about 2.1 million clones, 93% of which are singletons, and 1.5% to 2% rests with the top ten. The naive CD8 subset, CD45RO-negative cells positively selected for CCR7, excluded terminally differentiated effector memory CD45RA+ cells. The healthy adult donors were HIV-negative and reported no recent acute infections or vaccinations. Germline V gene sequence: CDR1 SGDLS, CDR2 YYNGEE. V lost 0 bases and J lost 5, with 9 bases in between. The CDR3 sequence is 13 residues long. On this clone: Its antigen is currently unknown.

Notes on the study in general: Compared with clonotypes that all four donors shared, non-shared clonotypes had lower generation probabilities.

Material: naive CD8+ T cells from PBMCs. The source of this sequence is a man aged 18 to 35 in good health. Some clones in this sample may be carry-over from other donors' samples. This sequence joins TRBV9 and TRBJ2-7; D possibly corresponds to TRBD1 (5 bases). For the CDR3, the DNA is TGTGCCAGCAGCGTAGCAGGGTACAACGAGCAGTACTTC. Protein sequence: CASSVAGYNEQYF.